Below, one TCR beta chain is given with its context. The data stem from a study of T cell changes during pregnancy in multiple sclerosis. J gave up 5 bases and V 6 bases, and 3 bases lay outside the gene matches. The CDR3 consists of 12 residues. Germline CDR1 MNHEY, CDR2 SVGAGI. Profiled with immunoSEQ multiplex PCR; TCRdb holds only in-frame clones, not every one. This table has under 130,000 clones, 80% to 95% appearing once. This receptor was identified in a female donor with multiple sclerosis, enrolled in a pregnancy study. The V and J genes are TRBV6-5 and TRBJ1-1; 7 bases align to TRBD1. This specimen was peripheral blood, taken after pregnancy. The CDR3 coding sequence is TGTGCCAGCAGCCCAGGGGGGACTGAAGCTTTCTTT. Its translation: CASSPGGTEAFF.